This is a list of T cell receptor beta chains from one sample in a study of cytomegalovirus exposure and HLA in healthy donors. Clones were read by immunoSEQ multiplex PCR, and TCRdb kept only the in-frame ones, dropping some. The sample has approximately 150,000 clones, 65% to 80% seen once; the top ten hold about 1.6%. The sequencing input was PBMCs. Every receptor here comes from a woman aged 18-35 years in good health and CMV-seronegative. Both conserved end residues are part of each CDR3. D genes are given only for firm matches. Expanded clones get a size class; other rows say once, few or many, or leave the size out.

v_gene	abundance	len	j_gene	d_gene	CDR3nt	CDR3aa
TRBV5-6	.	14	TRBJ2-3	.	TGTGCCAGCATAAGGGGGGGGCGGACAGATACGCAGTATTTT	CASIRGGRTDTQYF
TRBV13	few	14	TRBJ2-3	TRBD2	TGTGCCAGCAGCCCACGACTAGCGGGAGATACGCAGTATTTT	CASSPRLAGDTQYF
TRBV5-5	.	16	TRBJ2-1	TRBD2	TGTGCCAGCAGCCCTGAGCGGGAGGGGTCCCCCAATGAGCAGTTCTTC	CASSPEREGSPNEQFF
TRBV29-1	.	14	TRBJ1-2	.	TGCAGCGTTGAAACCGGGGGAGTGGGCTATGGCTACACCTTC	CSVETGGVGYGYTF
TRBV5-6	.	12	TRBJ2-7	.	TGTGCCAGCAGCTTGATTACAGGCGAGCAGTACTTC	CASSLITGEQYF
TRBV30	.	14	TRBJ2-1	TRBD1	TGTGCCTGGTCTCCCGGGACAGGGGTGAATGAGCAGTTCTTC	CAWSPGTGVNEQFF
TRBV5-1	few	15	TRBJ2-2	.	TGCGCCAGCAGCTGGGCTCTGGGAGCGGCCGGGGAGCTGTTTTTT	CASSWALGAAGELFF
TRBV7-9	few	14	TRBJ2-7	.	TGTGCCAGCAGCTTAACACAGCCTGGGTACGAGCAGTACTTC	CASSLTQPGYEQYF
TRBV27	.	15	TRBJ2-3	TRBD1	TGTGCCAGCACCCCATTCGGGACAGGGGATTTTACGCAGTATTTT	CASTPFGTGDFTQYF
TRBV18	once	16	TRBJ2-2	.	TGTGCCAGCTCACCATCGACGGGGGTCAACACCGGGGAGCTGTTTTTT	CASSPSTGVNTGELFF
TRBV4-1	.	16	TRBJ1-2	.	TGCGCCAGCAGCCAAGAGGTCCTGGGGCTTGGCGATGGCTACCCCTTC	CASSQEVLGLGDGYPF
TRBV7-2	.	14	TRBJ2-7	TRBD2	TGTGCCAGCAGCTGGGCGGGGGAGGACTACGAGCAGTACTTC	CASSWAGEDYEQYF
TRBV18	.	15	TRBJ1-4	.	TGTGCCAGCTCACCACAAGCCTACAGGGATGAAAAACTGTTTTTT	CASSPQAYRDEKLFF
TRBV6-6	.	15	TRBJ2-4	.	TGTGCCAGCACTCCGAGGGGACTCGTCAAAAACATTCAGTACTTC	CASTPRGLVKNIQYF
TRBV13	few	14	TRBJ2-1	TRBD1	TGTGCCAGCAGGGCCGGGACAGGGCTCAATGAGCAGTTCTTC	CASRAGTGLNEQFF
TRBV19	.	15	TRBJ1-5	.	TGTGCCAGTAGTCCCCAGGTCGTGAGGAGGCAGCCCCAGCATTTT	CASSPQVVRRQPQHF
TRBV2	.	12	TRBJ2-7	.	TGTGCCAGCGGAACGGGACTTATGGAGCAGTACTTC	CASGTGLMEQYF
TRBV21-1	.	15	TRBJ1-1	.	TGTGCCAGCAGCAAAGCGTTAAGGGACAGCGATCAAGCTTTCTTT	CASSKALRDSDQAFF
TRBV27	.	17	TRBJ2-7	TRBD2	TGTGCCAGCAGTATGACTAGCGGGAGGCTGAGCTCCTACGAGCAGTACTTC	CASSMTSGRLSSYEQYF
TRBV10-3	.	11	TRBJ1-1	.	TGTGCCATCATTGCGGGCACTGAAGCTTTCTTT	CAIIAGTEAFF
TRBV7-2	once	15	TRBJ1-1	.	TGTGCCAGCAGCCCCCAATCCAGGACTGGTACTGAAGCTTTCTTT	CASSPQSRTGTEAFF
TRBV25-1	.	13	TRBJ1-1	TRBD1	TGTGCCAGCAGTGGGACAGGGAGCGGTGAAGCTTTCTTT	CASSGTGSGEAFF
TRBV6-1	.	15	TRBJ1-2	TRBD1	TGTGCCAGCAGTGAGGACAGGGTAGGAAGGGAGGGCTACACCTTC	CASSEDRVGREGYTF
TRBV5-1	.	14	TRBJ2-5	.	TGCGCCAGCAGAATGGACAGCTCTGGGGAGACCCAGTACTTC	CASRMDSSGETQYF
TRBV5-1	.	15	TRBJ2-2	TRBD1	TGCGCCAGCAGTTCCACAGGGGGCGCGGCCGGGGAGCTGTTTTTT	CASSSTGGAAGELFF
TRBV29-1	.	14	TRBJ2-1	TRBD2	TGCAGCGTTGATCTAGCGGGGTCCTACAATGAGCAGTTCTTC	CSVDLAGSYNEQFF
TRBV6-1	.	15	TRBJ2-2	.	TGTGCCAGCAGCGTTGGGCAGCTACACACCGGGGAGCTGTTTTTT	CASSVGQLHTGELFF
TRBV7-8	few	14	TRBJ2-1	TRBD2	TGTGCCAGTATAACTCGTAGCGGGAGTTTTGAGCAGTTCTTC	CASITRSGSFEQFF
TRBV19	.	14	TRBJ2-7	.	TGTGCCAGTAGTGGGGAGCTGTTCGTCTACGAGCAGTACTTC	CASSGELFVYEQYF
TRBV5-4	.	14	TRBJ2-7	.	TGTGCCAGCAGCCTGCGAGCGGGTAAAGACGAGCAGTACTTC	CASSLRAGKDEQYF
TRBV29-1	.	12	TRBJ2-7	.	TGCAGCGTAAGGACAGTCTCCTACGAGCAGTACTTC	CSVRTVSYEQYF
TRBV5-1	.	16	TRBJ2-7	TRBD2	TGCGCCAGCAGCCTGTATTCCGGGACTAGATCCAACGAGCAGTACTTC	CASSLYSGTRSNEQYF
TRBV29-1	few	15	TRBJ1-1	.	TGCAGCGGCAAACGGACATCCCTAGAGAACACTGAAGCTTTCTTT	CSGKRTSLENTEAFF
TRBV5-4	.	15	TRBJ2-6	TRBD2	TGTGCCAGCAGCTTGGTTGGACTAGCGCCTGTGGACCTGACTTTC	CASSLVGLAPVDLTF
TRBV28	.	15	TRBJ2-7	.	TGTGCCAGCAGTTTAACCCCGGGACTGGCCGTGGAGCAGTACTTC	CASSLTPGLAVEQYF
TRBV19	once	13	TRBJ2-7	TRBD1	TGTGCCACCACGGAGGGACAGGGTTACGAGCAGTACTTC	CATTEGQGYEQYF
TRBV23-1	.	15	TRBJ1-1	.	TGCGCCAGCAGTCAATCCACACAGACGAACACTGAAGCTTTCTTT	CASSQSTQTNTEAFF
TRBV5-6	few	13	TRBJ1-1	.	TGTGCCAGCAGCTTGCCGCAGGGCCGTGAAGCTTTCTTT	CASSLPQGREAFF
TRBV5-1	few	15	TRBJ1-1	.	TGCGCCAGCAGCTCGTCAGGGATCATGAACACTGAAGCTTTCTTT	CASSSSGIMNTEAFF
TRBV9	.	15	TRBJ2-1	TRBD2	TGTGCCAGCAGCGTTAGCGGGAACCTTTACAATGAGCAGTTCTTC	CASSVSGNLYNEQFF
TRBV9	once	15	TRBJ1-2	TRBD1	TGTGCCAGCAGCGTAGCTCCGACAGGGGAGGGAGGCTACACCTTC	CASSVAPTGEGGYTF
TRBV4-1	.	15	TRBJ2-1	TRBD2	TGCGCCAGCAGCCAAGACGGCGGGAGCTACGGTGAGCAGTTCTTC	CASSQDGGSYGEQFF
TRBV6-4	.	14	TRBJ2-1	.	TGTGCCAGCAGTGACTCAACAGGCTACAATGAGCAGTTCTTC	CASSDSTGYNEQFF